One sample yielded the 29 T cell receptor beta chains listed below, sequenced in a study of T cells in Graves' hyperthyroidism and ophthalmopathy. TCR beta CDR3 sequences were amplified from RNA transcripts. The HTBI primer set was used in a first-round RT-PCR of the TCR CDR3. TCRdb re-called the multiplex PCR reads through MiXCR, storing one row per CDR3 protein. Here the sample spans hundreds of thousands of distinct CDR3 sequences, around 15% being singletons. The sample consisted of blood. The receptor set was obtained from a woman aged 60-75 years with Graves' ophthalmopathy.

This clonotype was counted at least ten times. This rearrangement joins TRBV4-3 to TRBJ2-5; the D call may be TRBD1 or TRBD2 (6 bases each). CDR3 size: 14 residues. Germline loops: CDR1 LGHNA, CDR2 YSLEER. V lost 1 base to trimming and J lost 5 bases, with 11 bases between them. The CDR3 bases are TGCGCCAGCAGCCAAGGACTAGGGGGGGAGACCCAGTACTTC. Translated: CASSQGLGGETQYF.

There are many counts of this clonotype. The genes are TRBV27 and TRBJ1-1, with a tentative D call TRBD1 (5 bases). The germline CDR1 and CDR2 sequences are MNHEY and SMNVEV (reference sequence). CDR3 size: 13 residues. Trimming took 5 bases from V and 5 from J, leaving 12 bases between them. The CDR3 sequence is CASSQTGETEAFF. The CDR3 nucleotides read TGTGCCAGCAGTCAAACGGGGGAGACTGAAGCTTTCTTT.

The sample holds many counts of this clonotype. The chain employs TRBV20-1 and TRBJ2-3; D call uncertain. Per the germline V gene, CDR1 is DFQATT and CDR2 is SNEGSKA (reference sequence). Trimming stripped 3 bases from V and 2 bases from J, with 18 bases between. The CDR3 loop spans 16 amino acids. The CDR3 region is CSARAIGRSPTDTQYF. Here the CDR3 DNA reads TGCAGTGCTAGGGCGATTGGCCGGAGCCCCACAGATACGCAGTATTTT.

This clonotype was seen a few times. The junction departs from the called germline gene at one end, perhaps through a read error. V and J are TRBV19 and TRBJ2-7; D might be TRBD1 or TRBD2, each matching 5 bases. The CDR3 sequence is 16 residues long. From germline, CDR1 is LNHDA and CDR2 SQIVND (reference sequence). The CDR3 sequence is CTSSMGRGRAPDEQYF. In DNA, the CDR3 is TGTACCAGTAGTATGGGTCGGGGACGCGCCCCAGACGAGCAGTACTTC.

The V call is TRBV5-1, the J call TRBJ2-5; the match to TRBD1 covers 8 bases. Germline CDR1 SGHRS, CDR2 YFSETQ. V trimming: 5 bases; J trimming: 1 base; junction bases outside the gene matches: 10. The CDR3 has 16 residues. For the CDR3, the DNA is TGCGCCAGCAGTCCCGGACAGGGAGGCCCCCAAGAGACCCAGTACTTC. Its protein is CASSPGQGGPQETQYF. The full variable domain, with the rest looked up from reference TRBV5-1 and TRBJ2-5, is KAGVTQTPRYLIKTRGQQVTLSCSPISGHRSVSWYQQTPGQGLQFLFEYFSETQRNKGNFPGRFSGRQFSNSRSEMNVSTLELGDSALYLCASSPGQGGPQETQYFGPGTRLLVL.

This clonotype was seen ten or more times. CDR3 nucleotides: TGTGCCAGCAGCTCGCTCCGAGGACAGGGGTACGGTGGGCAGTACTTC. Protein sequence: CASSSLRGQGYGGQYF. The chain employs TRBV28 and TRBJ2-7; 9 bases align to TRBD1. The germline gives CDR1 MDHEN, CDR2 SYDVKM. The CDR3 runs 16 residues. V lost 6 bases to trimming and J lost 9 bases; unmatched junction nucleotides: 18.

There are many counts of this clonotype. The V call is TRBV5-1, the J call TRBJ1-6; 10 bases map to TRBD1. Trimming removed 1 base from V and 8 bases from J; junction bases left unmatched: 6. The CDR3 spans 16 residues. CDR1 and CDR2 (germline): SGHRS, YFSETQ. CDR3 sequence reads: CASSLYVGTGDSPLHF. DNA of the CDR3: TGCGCCAGCAGCTTGTATGTGGGGACAGGGGATTCACCCCTCCACTTT.

Many counts were recorded for this clonotype. The chain combines TRBV3-1 with TRBJ2-2, with D perhaps TRBD2 (5 bases). V was trimmed by 0 bases and J by 6 bases, leaving 5 bases between them. Germline assignment: CDR1 LGHDT and CDR2 YNNKEL (reference sequence). The CDR3 is 13 residues long. CDR3 region: CASSQERAGELFF. DNA for the CDR3: TGTGCCAGCAGCCAAGAGAGGGCCGGGGAGCTGTTTTTT. Full variable domain (remainder filled in from reference TRBV3-1 and TRBJ2-2): DTAVSQTPKYLVTQMGNDKSIKCEQNLGHDTMYWYKQDSKKFLKIMFSYNNKELIINETVPNRFSPKSPDKAHLNLHINSLELGDSAVYFCASSQERAGELFFGEGSRLTVL.

The V gene is TRBV5-1, the J gene TRBJ2-5, with 7 bases that match TRBD1. The trim removed 0 bases at V and 0 bases at J, leaving 2 bases unmatched. This CDR3 region has 15 residues. Germline V lookup: CDR1 SGHRS, CDR2 YFSETQ. The CDR3 here is CASSLVGTDQETQYF. Written as DNA, the CDR3 is TGCGCCAGCAGCTTGGTGGGGACAGACCAAGAGACCCAGTACTTC.

This chain links TRBV7-8 with TRBJ2-2, with D possibly TRBD2 on 5 matching bases. Per germline, CDR1 SGHVS and CDR2 FQNEAQ. The CDR3 is 14 residues long. With 1 base removed from V and 6 bases from J, the gap between germline ends came to 9 bases. CDR3 sequence: CASSLGRGPGELFF. The CDR3 DNA reads TGTGCCAGCAGCTTAGGCCGAGGGCCCGGGGAGCTGTTTTTT.

At least ten counts were recorded for this clonotype. This chain links TRBV11-2 with TRBJ1-3; 10 bases are a match to TRBD1. Germline lookup yields CDR1 SGHAT and CDR2 FQNNGV. V lost 4 bases, J lost 4 bases, and 7 bases stayed unmatched. There are 16 residues in the CDR3. CDR3 in amino acids: CASSSLTGGQGNTIYF. The CDR3 DNA reads TGTGCCAGCAGCTCGTTGACAGGGGGCCAGGGAAACACCATATATTTT.

V and J are TRBV5-4 and TRBJ2-2; no clear D gene. The ends were cut back, 3 bases at V and 8 bases at J, with 11 bases in the middle. The V gene's germline CDR1 is SGHNT and CDR2 YYREEE (reference sequence). The CDR3 extends over 13 amino acids. The CDR3 loop is CASSSHRRGELFF. The CDR3 bases are TGTGCCAGCAGCTCCCATCGTCGGGGGGAGCTGTTTTTT. Full variable domain (outside the CDR3, taken from reference TRBV5-4 and TRBJ2-2): ETGVTQSPTHLIKTRGQQVTLRCSSQSGHNTVSWYQQALGQGPQFIFQYYREEENGRGNFPPRFSGLQFPNYSSELNVNALELDDSALYLCASSSHRRGELFFGEGSRLTVL.

This chain links TRBV19 with TRBJ1-2; 7 positions match TRBD1. Germline V gene data show CDR1 as LNHDA and CDR2 as SQIVND (reference sequence). This CDR3 contains 13 residues. J lost 7 bases, V lost 3 bases, and 5 bases had no gene match. The CDR3 here is CASSMGTVTGYTF. The CDR3, as DNA: TGTGCCAGTAGTATGGGGACAGTAACTGGCTACACCTTC.

This clonotype has a count of ten or more. The genes are TRBV7-2 and TRBJ2-5, with a weak D call TRBD1 (6 bases). From germline, CDR1 is SGHTA and CDR2 FQGNSA. Trimming left V 4 bases short and J 0 bases short, with 18 bases between. There are 17 residues in the CDR3. CDR3 nucleotides: TGTGCCAGCAGCTGGTTGGGGACAAGGGGGAACCAAGAGACCCAGTACTTC. Translating it yields CASSWLGTRGNQETQYF. Supplemented by reference TRBV7-2 and TRBJ2-5, the full variable domain reads GAGVSQSPSNKVTEKGKDVELRCDPISGHTALYWYRQSLGQGLEFLIYFQGNSAPDKSGLPSDRFSAERTGGSVSTLTIQRTQQEDSAVYLCASSWLGTRGNQETQYFGPGTRLLVL.

This clonotype was detected a few times. The chain employs TRBV7-2 and TRBJ2-1; D perhaps matches TRBD2 (6 bases). V gave up 2 bases and J gave up 3 bases, with 20 bases separating them. This CDR3 has 18 residues. The germline V gene has CDR1 SGHTA and CDR2 FQGNSA. The CDR3 DNA sequence: TGTGCCAGCAGCTTACGGGCTACTAGCTTGGGCGGCTACAATGAGCAGTTCTTC. Its translation is CASSLRATSLGGYNEQFF.

V gene TRBV20-1 combines with J gene TRBJ1-1; weak D call: TRBD1 (6 bases). The CDR3 is 12 amino acids. The germline V and J ends were trimmed by 5 bases and 7 bases, with 14 bases remaining between them. Germline values: CDR1 DFQATT, CDR2 SNEGSKA (reference sequence). CDR3 in DNA: TGCAGTGCTCACGGACAGAGTCATGAAGCTTTCTTT. Protein sequence: CSAHGQSHEAFF.

The chain combines TRBV5-1 with TRBJ1-2; D is ambiguous. V lost 0 bases to trimming and J lost 6 bases, with 15 bases between them. The CDR3 is 15 residues long. Germline lookup yields CDR1 SGHRS and CDR2 YFSETQ. The CDR3 sequence is CASSLAAPGQDGYTF. The CDR3 bases are TGCGCCAGCAGCTTGGCCGCCCCTGGTCAGGATGGCTACACCTTC.

The V gene is TRBV2, the J gene TRBJ1-2; D ambiguous. Germline lookup yields CDR1 SNHLY and CDR2 FYNNEI. There are 13 residues in the CDR3. Trimming took off 11 bases at V and 3 bases at J, with 16 bases between the two ends. This CDR3 is CARQVRTDYGYTF. Here the CDR3 DNA reads TGTGCCCGCCAGGTTAGGACGGACTATGGCTACACCTTC. The full variable domain, in which reference TRBV2 and TRBJ1-2 provide the parts outside the CDR3, is EPEVTQTPSHQVTQMGQEVILRCVPISNHLYFYWYRQILGQKVEFLVSFYNNEISEKSEIFDDQFSVERPDGSNFTLKIRSTKLEDSAMYFCARQVRTDYGYTFGSGTRLTVV.

V gene TRBV3-1 combines with J gene TRBJ2-3, with TRBD2 identical over 11 bases. J lost 2 bases, V lost 4 bases, and 5 bases had no gene match. Germline-derived CDR1 and CDR2 are LGHDT and YNNKEL (reference sequence). This CDR3 is 16 amino acids long. In DNA form, the CDR3 reads TGTGCCAGCAGCCCTTTAGCGGGAGGGCCCACAGATACGCAGTATTTT. It specifies CASSPLAGGPTDTQYF.

About this clonotype: Mismatch with germline at one junction end may stem from a read error. The chain combines TRBV7-2 with TRBJ1-4; 8 bases agree with TRBD1. Looked up from germline, CDR1 is SGHTA and CDR2 is FQGNSA. This CDR3 has 13 residues. The CDR3 nucleotides read TGTGCCAGCAGCCCGGGGACAGGTGAAAAACTGCTTTTT. It is translated as CASSPGTGEKLLF.

At least ten counts were recorded for this clonotype. This chain uses TRBV7-8 with TRBJ2-7, with no clear D. Germline V CDR1 and CDR2: SGHVS, FQNEAQ. V gave up 6 bases and J gave up 0 bases, with 15 bases separating them. The CDR3 loop spans 15 amino acids. The CDR3 loop reads CASSKDAFFSYEQYF. DNA of the CDR3: TGTGCCAGCAGTAAAGACGCATTCTTCTCCTACGAGCAGTACTTC.

The rearrangement uses TRBV28 and TRBJ2-5, with 10 nucleotides matching TRBD2. CDR1 MDHEN and CDR2 SYDVKM come from the germline V gene. V was clipped by 6 bases and J by 5 bases; unmatched bases: 15. CDR3 length: 17 residues. The CDR3 sequence is CASSPSSGRLRLETQYF. CDR3 coding DNA: TGTGCCAGCAGCCCATCTAGCGGGAGATTGAGGCTGGAGACCCAGTACTTC.

This clonotype was recorded many times. The chain employs TRBV20-1 and TRBJ2-5; 7 positions agree with TRBD1. J lost 2 bases, V lost 5 bases, and 2 bases had no gene match. The CDR3 is 12 amino acids. Germline CDR1 DFQATT, CDR2 SNEGSKA (reference sequence). CDR3 sequence (DNA): TGCAGTGCTCGGGGACAGCAAGAGACCCAGTACTTC. This sequence encodes CSARGQQETQYF.

V is TRBV19 and J is TRBJ2-1, with unresolved D. From germline, CDR1 is LNHDA and CDR2 SQIVND (reference sequence). Trimming took off 3 bases at V and 0 bases at J, with 12 bases between the two ends. The length of the CDR3 is 16 residues. For the CDR3, the DNA is TGTGCCAGTAGTATCCGTCGACGAAGCTCCTACAATGAGCAGTTCTTC. It is translated as CASSIRRRSSYNEQFF.

The rearrangement joins TRBV5-6 to TRBJ2-5, with a possible D match to TRBD2 (6 bases). Trimming pared 1 base from V and 5 bases from J, leaving 9 bases between. Germline CDR1 is SGHDT and CDR2 is YYEEEE. The CDR3 runs 13 residues. The chain's CDR3 is CASSLPSAETQYF. DNA for the CDR3: TGTGCCAGCAGCTTGCCTAGCGCGGAGACCCAGTACTTC.

This clonotype was seen at least ten times. The chain carries TRBV7-6 and TRBJ2-3, with 8 bases lining up with TRBD1. This CDR3 is 13 amino acids long. Germline V lookup: CDR1 SGHVS, CDR2 FNYEAQ. The junction had 2 bases not matched to a gene; V was cut back by 5 bases and J by 4 bases. The CDR3: CASSPGGADTQYF. The DNA for the CDR3 is TGTGCCAGCAGCCCAGGGGGCGCAGATACGCAGTATTTT.

The chain uses TRBV7-2 and TRBJ2-4; 7 bases agree with TRBD1. Germline CDR1 reads SGHTA; CDR2 reads FQGNSA. The CDR3 runs to 16 residues. J gave up 0 bases and V 5 bases, and 7 bases lay outside the gene matches. For the CDR3, the DNA is TGTGCCAGCAGCATACAGGGGACCTTAGCCAAAAACATTCAGTACTTC. The encoded protein is CASSIQGTLAKNIQYF.

The sample holds many counts of this clonotype. The chain has TRBV6-1 and TRBJ2-3, with D tentatively TRBD2 (5 bases). This CDR3 has 15 amino acids. CDR1 is MNHNS and CDR2 is SASEGT in the germline V gene. V was clipped by 4 bases and J by 0 bases, with 11 bases between them. Here the CDR3 reads CASSGTGGSTDTQYF. Here the CDR3 DNA reads TGTGCCAGCAGTGGGACTGGCGGAAGCACAGATACGCAGTATTTT.

This clonotype has a count of ten or more. The chain combines TRBV4-2 with TRBJ2-1, with 7 positions matching TRBD2. Trimming removed 0 bases from V and 0 bases from J; junction bases left unmatched: 2. The germline CDR1 and CDR2 sequences are LGHNA and YNFKEQ. The CDR3 contains 16 residues. CDR3 region: CASSQDTGGSYNEQFF. The CDR3 DNA follows: TGTGCCAGCAGCCAAGATACGGGGGGCTCCTACAATGAGCAGTTCTTC.